This TCR beta chain is drawn from a study of regulatory T cells in long-lasting Graves disease. Study-wide results and caveats: TRBV28 was favored in persistent disease, as were TRBJ1-2 and TRBJ2-5.

The authors built TCR beta libraries using iRepertoire HTBI primers and Arm-PCR of CDR3 regions. TCRdb re-derived calls from the multiplex PCR reads in MiXCR, one entry per CDR3 protein. Altogether 400,000 to 650,000 distinct CDR3 sequences are present, around 15% being singletons, with the ten largest covering more than 20%. Looked up from germline, CDR1 is MNHEY and CDR2 is SMNVEV (reference sequence). There are 14 residues in the CDR3. V was clipped by 9 bases and J by 6 bases; unmatched bases: 4. Ten or more counts support this clonotype. Its antigen is as yet unknown. Time point in this sample: newly diagnosed GD, antithyroid drugs for less than 3 months. RNA extracted from PBMCs served as the sequencing template. Recruitment took place at an endocrinology department in Xi'an, China. Separately, the same data were catalogued under a study of T cells in Graves' hyperthyroidism and ophthalmopathy. As reported in that work: Diagnoses rested on clinical symptoms, serum thyroxine and TRAb, thyroid ultrasound and orbital computed tomography.

The sequenced sample was peripheral blood mononuclear cells (PBMCs), obtained at new diagnosis, from a patient treated with antithyroid drugs. The receptor was isolated from a woman aged 35-60 years with Graves disease. The chain links TRBV27 to TRBJ2-2, with TRBD2 matching 13 bases. CDR3 residues: CASGTSGVPGELFF. The CDR3 DNA reads TGTGCCAGTGGGACTAGCGGGGTTCCCGGGGAGCTGTTTTTT.